The sequence of this TCR beta chain was determined in a study of identical twins. Regarding the study as a whole: Twins shared out-of-frame alpha sequences with excess low generation probability.

Turning to this clonotype: What it recognizes is unknown.

Germline V gene sequence: CDR1 SGHNT, CDR2 YYREEE (reference sequence). This CDR3 has 15 amino acids. Deletions cut 2 bases from V and 0 bases from J, with 6 bases between. Template switching, a step in the protocol, added a universal primer site, and cDNA carried unique molecular identifiers. TCRdb itself ran the 5' RACE reads through MiXCR, one entry per CDR3 protein. This table holds 450,000 to 650,000 distinct CDR3 sequences, around 15% found once. The same specimen was also included in a second study, on yellow fever vaccine responses in identical twins.

Source material: CD4+ T cells sorted from blood. The receptor comes from a woman younger than 35 in good health. The chain uses TRBV5-4 and TRBJ2-6; D uncertain. The DNA for the CDR3 is TGTGCCAGCAGCTTCCAAGGCTCTGGGGCCAACGTCCTGACTTTC. It specifies CASSFQGSGANVLTF.